Listed here are 2 T cell receptor beta chains from one sample, sequenced in a study of T-cell memory formation after mild COVID-19. TCRdb recomputed calls from the 5' RACE reads with MiXCR, one row per CDR3 protein. The data contain 40,000 to 55,000 distinct CDR3 sequences, approximately 12% of them singletons. The sample consisted of PBMCs or a T cell subset sorted from them (not recorded which). The receptors come from a man aged 18 to 30 who had mild COVID-19 (a few samples of this study predate the infection). Cell type and time point are not known.

This clonotype occurred many times. This chain joins TRBV4-3 and TRBJ2-2; D is possibly TRBD2 (6 bases). This CDR3 region has 18 residues. In germline, CDR1 is LGHNA, CDR2 YSLEER. V was trimmed by 0 bases and J by 2 bases, leaving 16 bases between them. CDR3 in DNA: TGCGCCAGCAGCCAAGATAGCGGAAGGCTATCAAACACCGGGGAGCTGTTTTTT. Its protein is CASSQDSGRLSNTGELFF.

Many counts were recorded for this clonotype. The chain uses TRBV18 and TRBJ2-7; 12 bases line up with TRBD2. Germline trimming cut 2 bases from V and 2 bases from J; bases unmatched to any gene: 4. Germline V gene lookup returns CDR1 KGHSH and CDR2 LQKENI. The CDR3 consists of 16 residues. CDR3 bases: TGTGCCAGCTCACCAAAACTAGCGGGGGGAGCCTACGAGCAGTACTTC. This sequence encodes CASSPKLAGGAYEQYF.